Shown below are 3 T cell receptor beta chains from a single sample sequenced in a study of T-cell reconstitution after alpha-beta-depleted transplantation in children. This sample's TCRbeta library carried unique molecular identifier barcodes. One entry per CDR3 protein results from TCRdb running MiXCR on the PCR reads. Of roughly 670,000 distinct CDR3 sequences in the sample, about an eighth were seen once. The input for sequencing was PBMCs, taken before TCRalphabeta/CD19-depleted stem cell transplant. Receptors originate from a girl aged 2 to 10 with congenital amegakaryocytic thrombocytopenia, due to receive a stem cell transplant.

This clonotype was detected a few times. The CDR3 spells CSVGSGGTNTGELFF. The CDR3 DNA is TGCAGCGTTGGAAGTGGCGGGACGAACACCGGGGAGCTGTTTTTT. J is TRBJ2-2 and V is TRBV29-1, with a possible D match to TRBD2 (6 bases). There are 15 residues in the CDR3. The V end was cut by 4 bases, the J end by 0 bases, with 12 bases between. The V gene's germline CDR1 is SQVTM and CDR2 ANQGSEA.

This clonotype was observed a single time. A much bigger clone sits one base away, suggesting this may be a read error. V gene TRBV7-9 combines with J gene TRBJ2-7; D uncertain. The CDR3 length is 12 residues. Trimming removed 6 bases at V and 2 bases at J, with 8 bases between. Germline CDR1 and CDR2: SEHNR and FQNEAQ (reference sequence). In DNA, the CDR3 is TGTGCCAGCAGTTCCGAAACCTACGAGCAGTACTTC. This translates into CASSSETYEQYF.

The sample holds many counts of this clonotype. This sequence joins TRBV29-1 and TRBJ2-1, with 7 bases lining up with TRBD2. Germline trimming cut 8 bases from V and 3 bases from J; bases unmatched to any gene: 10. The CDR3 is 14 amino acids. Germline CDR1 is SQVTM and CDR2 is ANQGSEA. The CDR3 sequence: CSFGGTTYYNEQFF. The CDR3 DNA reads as TGCAGCTTTGGGGGGACTACCTACTACAATGAGCAGTTCTTC.